This T cell receptor (beta chain) was found in a study of a mutant IDH1 vaccine in newly diagnosed glioma. Study-wide context: The therapy given earlier, which was standard therapy, consisted of radiotherapy, temozolomide, or both, and most of the patients received both.

Germline loops: CDR1 MDHEN, CDR2 SYDVKM. The V end lost 2 bases, the J end lost 9 bases, and 14 bases lay between the germline ends. The CDR3 sequence is 14 residues long. To note about this clone: The antigen is undetermined.

The method was immunoSEQ multiplex PCR; TCRdb's version includes in-frame clones alone and lacks a portion of them. The data contain about 64,000 clones, around 85% of them singletons. Noted time point: week 11, during vaccination. In the vaccine, a single dose held 300 ug of the mutant IDH1 20-mer peptide, along with topical imiquimod. The rearrangement links TRBV28 to TRBJ2-1; possible D gene TRBD1, 6 bases. The TCR comes from a woman aged 45-65 years with glioma. The sequencing used PBMCs, collected from a glioma patient whose treatment included an IDH1 peptide vaccine. Here the CDR3 DNA reads TGTGCCAGCAGTTTACTCAGGGGAAGCGGTGAGCAGTTCTTC. This encodes CASSLLRGSGEQFF.